Detailed here is one TCR beta chain. Germline-derived CDR1 and CDR2 are MNHNS and SASEGT. This CDR3 region has 15 residues. V was clipped by 4 bases and J by 0 bases, with 9 bases between them. A second PCR of roughly 7 to 11 cycles used a sample-barcoded 5' primer and a J-beta primer mix. TCRdb re-called the 5' RACE reads through MiXCR, storing one row per CDR3 protein. This table has some 1.1 million distinct CDR3 sequences, 30% to 40% appearing once. The data stem from a study of blood T cells in healthy people across ages. Russia was home to the donors, healthy Caucasian individuals aged 6 to 90. Sequenced sample: blood. This chain uses TRBV6-1 with TRBJ1-4, with unresolved D. This clonotype was sampled from a man younger than 30 in good health. The CDR3 DNA reads as TGTGCCAGCAGTGCGACCCAAGCAACTAATGAAAAACTGTTTTTT. Its protein is CASSATQATNEKLFF.